These T cell receptor beta chains were read from a single sample in a study of cytomegalovirus exposure and HLA in healthy donors. Clones were read by immunoSEQ multiplex PCR, and TCRdb kept only the in-frame ones, dropping some. The sample consists of 120,000 or so clones, about 84% of them appearing once. Sequencing was done on a sample of PBMCs. These receptors all come from a man younger than 30 in good health and CMV-seronegative. The conserved cysteine and the conserved F or W are not part of the CDR3 here. The size field is filled for only some rows; it gives once, few, many or a size class.

CDR3 | J | size | V
ASSPPRGAGLRNEQF | TRBJ2-1 | . | TRBV27
ASSLAWGVTYEQY | TRBJ2-7 | . | TRBV5-1
ASSDATGTYEQY | TRBJ2-7 | . | TRBV6-4
ASSRGAGRLDQPQH | TRBJ1-5 | . | TRBV5-4
AWSRDSGSGNTIY | TRBJ1-3 | . | TRBV30
ASSLGPGQGKQF | TRBJ2-1 | . | TRBV5-1
ASRTGWGTEAF | TRBJ1-1 | once | TRBV27
ASAGTGDFPNEKLF | TRBJ1-4 | . | TRBV4-1
AALPGTTASYEQY | TRBJ2-7 | few | TRBV30
ASTPEPGVNTEAF | TRBJ1-1 | . | TRBV2
ACSKGSGSSYEQY | TRBJ2-7 | . | TRBV30
ASSLTGTDYEQY | TRBJ2-7 | . | TRBV7-9
ASSYSGGNNEQF | TRBJ2-1 | . | TRBV6-5
ASSFGGSSGNTIY | TRBJ1-3 | . | TRBV5-1
AGTSGSTGELF | TRBJ2-2 | . | TRBV7-9
ASSRTGPMNTEAF | TRBJ1-1 | . | TRBV6-5
ASSPTSGSSYEQY | TRBJ2-7 | . | TRBV6-5
ASSFGFAGTSNYEQY | TRBJ2-7 | . | TRBV27
ASSPETGTSGNTIY | TRBJ1-3 | . | TRBV18
ASSDLAGEYTDTQY | TRBJ2-3 | . | TRBV25-1
AWSYEQPSEQY | TRBJ2-7 | . | TRBV30
ASSSGQGSPLQY | TRBJ2-7 | few | TRBV11-3
ASSPRDRGTEAF | TRBJ1-1 | few | TRBV7-9
ASSFDRVVGYT | TRBJ1-2 | few | TRBV2
ASRTQGASGNTIY | TRBJ1-3 | . | TRBV19
ASKRGGGQETQY | TRBJ2-5 | . | TRBV5-1
ASSGPAGHQPQH | TRBJ1-5 | . | TRBV25-1
SVEGGGLVSGYT | TRBJ1-2 | . | TRBV29-1
ASSTGQRLTNYGYT | TRBJ1-2 | . | TRBV19
ASSSWQDYGYT | TRBJ1-2 | few | TRBV6-5
ASSVSGGSKNIQY | TRBJ2-4 | . | TRBV19
ASSGRTGGSYEQY | TRBJ2-7 | . | TRBV6-5
ASSESGGQPQH | TRBJ1-5 | . | TRBV25-1
ASSDRFYEQY | TRBJ2-7 | once | TRBV18
ASSLPGGGTEAF | TRBJ1-1 | . | TRBV5-4
AWSVRQGEEQY | TRBJ2-7 | . | TRBV30
AWSESATRDITDTQY | TRBJ2-3 | . | TRBV30
ASSWGGTEAF | TRBJ1-1 | once | TRBV11-2
ASSQMGLESHEQY | TRBJ2-7 | . | TRBV4-2
ASSPGQGDEQY | TRBJ2-7 | . | TRBV11-3
ASSQRQGAQETQY | TRBJ2-5 | . | TRBV7-9
ASSYGTENTEAF | TRBJ1-1 | . | TRBV6-5
ASSRDRKTEAF | TRBJ1-1 | . | TRBV27
ASIPRPGDGANVLT | TRBJ2-6 | . | TRBV6-6
ASSVGNRDYRGYT | TRBJ1-2 | . | TRBV9
ASSQVSQGASYEQY | TRBJ2-7 | . | TRBV4-2
ASSLLAGGPNEQF | TRBJ2-1 | . | TRBV27
ASSSGGQLSGNTIY | TRBJ1-3 | . | TRBV5-4